The clone carrying this T cell receptor (beta chain) was found a few times. Antigen specificity is unknown. The source of the sample is a study of cytomegalovirus exposure and HLA in healthy donors. Overall study results and limits: A reported reduction in N-insertions relative to the roughly 610-donor mean was seen in an Asian-associated ancestry cluster in a later analysis. The study put some 150 TCR beta chains on its list as cytomegalovirus-associated. Published work reported that the classifier diagnosed cytomegalovirus status with high specificity and sensitivity.

PCR amplification relied on 60 Vbeta primers (plus 13 Jbeta primers). Using immunoSEQ multiplex PCR, the repertoire was profiled, and TCRdb retains in-frame clones only, with some absent. The profile shows about 61,000 clones, approximately 89% of them singletons. The CDR3 runs to 13 residues. Deletions cut 7 bases from V and 0 bases from J, with 9 bases between. Germline V gene sequence: CDR1 MNHNS, CDR2 SASEGT. The sequence was obtained from a man between 18 and 35 years old in good health and CMV-seronegative. The chain uses TRBV6-1 and TRBJ1-1; maybe TRBD1 (6 bases). Sequenced material: PBMCs. This chain's CDR3 is CASTQGLNTEAFF. DNA of the CDR3: TGTGCCAGCACCCAGGGGTTGAACACTGAAGCTTTCTTT.